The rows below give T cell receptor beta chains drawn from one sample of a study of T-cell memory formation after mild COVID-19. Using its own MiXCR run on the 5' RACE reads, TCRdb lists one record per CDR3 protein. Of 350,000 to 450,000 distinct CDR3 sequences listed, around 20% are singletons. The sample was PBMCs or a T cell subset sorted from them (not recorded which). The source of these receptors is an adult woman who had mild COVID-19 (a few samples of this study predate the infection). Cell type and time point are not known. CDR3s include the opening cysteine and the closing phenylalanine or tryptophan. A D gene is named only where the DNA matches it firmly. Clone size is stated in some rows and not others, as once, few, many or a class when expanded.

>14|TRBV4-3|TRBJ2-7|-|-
TGCGCCAGCAGCCAAGAAGCCCTCGGGTACGAGCAGTACTTC
CASSQEALGYEQYF
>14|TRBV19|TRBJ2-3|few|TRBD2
TGTGCCAGTAGTACAGCGGGGAGCACAGATACGCAGTATTTT
CASSTAGSTDTQYF
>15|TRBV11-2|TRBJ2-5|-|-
TGTGCCAGCAGCTCCGGGACACCGAGGGGAGAGACCCAGTACTTC
CASSSGTPRGETQYF
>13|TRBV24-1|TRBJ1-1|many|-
TGTGCCACCAGTGATTCCTCTGTCACTGAAGCTTTCTTT
CATSDSSVTEAFF
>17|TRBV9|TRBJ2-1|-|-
TGTGCCAGCAGCGTAGGCAGGGGTTCATTCTCCTACAATGAGCAGTTCTTC
CASSVGRGSFSYNEQFF
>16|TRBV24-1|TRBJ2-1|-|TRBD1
TGTGCCACCAGTGATTGGGGGACAGGGACCGTCGGTGAGCAGTTCTTC
CATSDWGTGTVGEQFF
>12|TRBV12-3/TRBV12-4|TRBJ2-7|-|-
TGTGCCAGCAGTTTACCTCCGAACGAGCAGTACTTC
CASSLPPNEQYF
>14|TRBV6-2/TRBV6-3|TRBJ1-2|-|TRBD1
TGTGCCAGCAGATCCTCCGGGACAGGGTATGGCTACACCTTC
CASRSSGTGYGYTF
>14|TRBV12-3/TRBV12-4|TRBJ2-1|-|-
TGTGCCAGCAGTTTAAGGCTCCTGAATAATGAGCAGTTCTTC
CASSLRLLNNEQFF
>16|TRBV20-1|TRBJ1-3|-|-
TGCAGTGCTAGATTGCTTCGACGGGACTCTGGAAACACCATATATTTT
CSARLLRRDSGNTIYF
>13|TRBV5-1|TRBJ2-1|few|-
TGCGCCAGCAGCTTGGTGGGGGCGGATGAGCAGTTCTTC
CASSLVGADEQFF